Listed here are 27 T cell receptor beta chains from one sample, sequenced in a study of shared clonotypes between healthy human individuals. Generated by immunoSEQ multiplex PCR, the TCRdb table keeps only in-frame clones and is missing some. The sample includes roughly 490,000 clones, 70% to 85% of them seen just once. The sequencing input was PBMCs. Every receptor here comes from a woman aged 40 to 50 in good health. Some clones in this sample may be carry-over from other donors' samples.

The DNA of the CDR3 is TGTGCCAGCTCACTAGCGGGGGACTCTGGGGCCAACGTCCTGACTTTC. Encoded protein: CASSLAGDSGANVLTF. This chain joins TRBV18 and TRBJ2-6; 9 bases are shared with TRBD2. From germline, CDR1 is KGHSH and CDR2 LQKENI. The CDR3 extends over 16 amino acids. The V segment lost 4 bases and the J segment 0 bases; nucleotides outside the gene matches: 1.

Comments on this clone: Within the sample, other DNA sequences also encode this same CDR3. The V gene is TRBV18, the J gene TRBJ2-3; 7 bases map to TRBD1. Germline V gene sequence: CDR1 KGHSH, CDR2 LQKENI. CDR3 length: 15 amino acids. V dropped 2 bases and J dropped 1; count of bases not matched to a gene: 3. This CDR3 is CASSPGQGGTDTQYF. For the CDR3, the DNA is TGTGCCAGCTCACCAGGCCAGGGGGGCACAGATACGCAGTATTTT.

This sequence joins TRBV5-1 and TRBJ2-1; no reliable D call. This CDR3 is built from 14 residues. Germline V CDR1 and CDR2: SGHRS, YFSETQ. The V gene lost 1 base and the J gene lost 6 bases, with 11 bases spanning the gap. In DNA, the CDR3 is TGCGCCAGCAGCTTGCACTACCGGGTCAATGAGCAGTTCTTC. Translation gives CASSLHYRVNEQFF.

The rearrangement joins TRBV28 to TRBJ2-1; the D call may be TRBD1 or TRBD2 (5 bases each). The CDR3 is 18 residues long. CDR1 is MDHEN, CDR2 SYDVKM, per germline. Trimming took 5 bases from V and 4 from J, leaving 24 bases between them. The CDR3 here is CASSMPAGKRGLYNEQFF. The CDR3, as DNA: TGTGCCAGCAGTATGCCCGCCGGGAAACGGGGCCTTTACAATGAGCAGTTCTTC.

Ten or more counts support this clone. The rearrangement links TRBV6-5 to TRBJ2-2; unclear D gene. Trimming pared 5 bases from V and 6 bases from J, leaving 16 bases between. CDR1 MNHEY and CDR2 SVGAGI come from the germline V gene. The CDR3 consists of 15 residues. CDR3 sequence (DNA): TGTGCCAGCAGTAAAACGACTGAACCCTCCGGGGAGCTGTTTTTT. This translates into CASSKTTEPSGELFF.

The chain couples TRBV28 to TRBJ2-2; possible D gene TRBD1, 6 bases. V was clipped by 5 bases and J by 4 bases, with 17 bases between them. The CDR3 runs to 16 residues. Germline V gene data show CDR1 as MDHEN and CDR2 as SYDVKM. Here the CDR3 DNA reads TGTGCCAGCAGTGAAACAGGGACGGTCTCCACCGGGGAGCTGTTTTTT. This translates into CASSETGTVSTGELFF.

Notes on this clone: This may stem from a read error, because a much larger clone lies one nucleotide away. The same CDR3 is also encoded by other DNA sequences in this sample. V and J are TRBV4-3 and TRBJ2-7; the match to TRBD1 covers 12 bases. The V gene end was trimmed by 4 bases and the J gene end by 1 base; junction bases not matched to a gene: 14. Germline V gene sequence: CDR1 LGHNA, CDR2 YSLEER. This CDR3 has 19 amino acids. The DNA for the CDR3 is TGCGCCAGCAGCCTTATGGCCGGGACAGGGGGCGCGGAGTCCTACGAGCAGTACTTC. This sequence encodes CASSLMAGTGGAESYEQYF.

V is TRBV5-8 and J is TRBJ2-6; D remains unclear. V lost 0 bases, J lost 2 bases, and 9 bases lay in between. CDR3 length equals 16 residues. In germline, CDR1 is SGHTS, CDR2 YDEGEE. CDR3 loop: CASSLDFGTGANVLTF. The DNA for the CDR3 is TGTGCCAGCAGCTTGGATTTCGGTACTGGGGCCAACGTCCTGACTTTC.

The chain recombines TRBV6-1 with TRBJ1-5; D may be TRBD1 (5 bases). This CDR3 is built from 15 residues. The V end was cut by 0 bases, the J end by 3 bases, with 9 bases between. Germline V lookup: CDR1 MNHNS, CDR2 SASEGT. CDR3 in amino acids: CASSEAGVSNQPQHF. The CDR3 coding sequence is TGTGCCAGCAGTGAAGCGGGGGTTTCCAATCAGCCCCAGCATTTT.

The chain couples TRBV2 to TRBJ2-3; D possibly matches TRBD1 or TRBD2 (5 bases each). The CDR3 consists of 15 residues. Trimming cost V 5 bases and J 0 bases, with 12 bases left between them. Germline CDR1 reads SNHLY; CDR2 reads FYNNEI. The CDR3 sequence is CASSTGTRSTDTQYF. CDR3 sequence (DNA): TGTGCCAGCAGTACCGGGACGCGCAGCACAGATACGCAGTATTTT. Drawing the rest from reference TRBV2 and TRBJ2-3, the complete variable domain is EPEVTQTPSHQVTQMGQEVILRCVPISNHLYFYWYRQILGQKVEFLVSFYNNEISEKSEIFDDQFSVERPDGSNFTLKIRSTKLEDSAMYFCASSTGTRSTDTQYFGPGTRLTVL.

The chain is built from TRBV5-8 and TRBJ2-3; perhaps TRBD2 as D (6 bases). Germline CDR1 reads SGHTS; CDR2 reads YDEGEE. V shed 2 bases and J shed 2 bases, with 12 bases lying between them. This CDR3 comprises 15 residues. CDR3 nucleotide sequence: TGTGCCAGCAGCTTCGGGACTTCCTCCACAGATACGCAGTATTTT. Translated, it gives CASSFGTSSTDTQYF.

This chain connects TRBV19 to TRBJ2-6; D is undetermined. Trimming removed 9 bases at V and 2 bases at J, with 11 bases between. CDR1 is LNHDA and CDR2 is SQIVND in the germline V gene (reference sequence). CDR3 size: 14 residues. CDR3 sequence (DNA): TGTGCCAGCCTCTGGTTCGCTGGGGCCAACGTCCTGACTTTC. It codes for CASLWFAGANVLTF.

This clone was counted between two and nine times. This chain uses TRBV18 with TRBJ2-7; D is uncertain. The CDR3 has 12 amino acids. CDR1 is KGHSH, CDR2 LQKENI, per germline. Trimming left V 3 bases short and J 5 bases short, with 8 bases between. CDR3 sequence: CASSPSSDEQYF. Here the CDR3 DNA reads TGTGCCAGCTCACCCAGTTCAGACGAGCAGTACTTC.

The chain couples TRBV5-5 to TRBJ2-3; 11 bases agree with TRBD2. The CDR3 consists of 15 residues. The germline gives CDR1 SGHKS, CDR2 YYEKEE (reference sequence). The J segment lost 5 bases and the V segment lost 4 bases, leaving 6 bases of the junction unmatched. CDR3 amino acids: CASSQLAGAVDTQYF. In DNA, the CDR3 is TGTGCCAGCAGCCAACTAGCGGGAGCAGTAGATACGCAGTATTTT.

V usage is TRBV18 and J usage is TRBJ2-5, with D unresolved. V lost 6 bases and J 4 bases, leaving 21 bases between the germline ends. The CDR3 spans 16 residues. Germline CDR1 is KGHSH and CDR2 is LQKENI. CDR3 loop: CASSPRMASGIETQYF. The CDR3 nucleotides are TGTGCCAGCTCCCCGAGGATGGCGTCGGGTATAGAGACCCAGTACTTC.

This clone was seen only once. This chain uses TRBV19 with TRBJ2-3; unclear D gene. CDR1 and CDR2 from the germline V gene are LNHDA and SQIVND (reference sequence). This CDR3 has 14 residues. V was pared by 7 bases and J by 0 bases, with 11 bases between. The CDR3 loop reads CASTDASSTDTQYF. In nucleotides, the CDR3 is TGTGCCAGTACTGACGCGTCTAGCACAGATACGCAGTATTTT.

The chain uses TRBV19 and TRBJ2-2; weak D call: TRBD2 (6 bases). This CDR3 spans 14 amino acids. Germline-derived CDR1 and CDR2 are LNHDA and SQIVND (reference sequence). Trimming pared 7 bases from V and 3 bases from J, leaving 12 bases between. The chain's CDR3 is CASKWGEHTGELFF. The CDR3 DNA reads as TGTGCCAGTAAATGGGGGGAACACACCGGGGAGCTGTTTTTT.

The chain is built from TRBV15 and TRBJ1-5, with no clear D. CDR3 length: 14 residues. Looked up from germline, CDR1 is LNHNV and CDR2 is YYDKDF (reference sequence). The ends were cut back, 2 bases at V and 3 bases at J, with 8 bases in the middle. CDR3 sequence (DNA): TGTGCCACCAGCAGAACCAGAGACAATCAGCCCCAGCATTTT. Residues: CATSRTRDNQPQHF. Drawing the rest from reference TRBV15 and TRBJ1-5, the complete variable domain is DAMVIQNPRYQVTQFGKPVTLSCSQTLNHNVMYWYQQKSSQAPKLLFHYYDKDFNNEADTPDNFQSRRPNTSFCFLDIRSPGLGDTAMYLCATSRTRDNQPQHFGDGTRLSIL.

This chain uses TRBV28 with TRBJ2-1; 9 bases match TRBD2. J lost 0 bases, V lost 8 bases, and 5 bases had no gene match. This CDR3 comprises 15 residues. Germline-derived CDR1 and CDR2 are MDHEN and SYDVKM. CDR3: CASGGSGSSYNEQFF. In DNA, the CDR3 is TGTGCCAGCGGTGGTAGCGGGAGCTCCTACAATGAGCAGTTCTTC. Combining the CDR3 with reference TRBV28 and TRBJ2-1 gives the whole variable domain DVKVTQSSRYLVKRTGEKVFLECVQDMDHENMFWYRQDPGLGLRLIYFSYDVKMKEKGDIPEGYSVSREKKERFSLILESASTNQTSMYLCASGGSGSSYNEQFFGPGTRLTVL.

In this sample, this clone turned up once. The chain has TRBV5-4 and TRBJ1-2; 7 bases map to TRBD1. This CDR3 is built from 15 residues. Germline assignment: CDR1 SGHNT and CDR2 YYREEE (reference sequence). V was clipped by 4 bases and J by 8 bases; unmatched bases: 14. The CDR3 DNA sequence: TGTGCCAGCAGCCCGACAGGGTTCGAGATCGGGGGCTACACCTTC. Its protein product is CASSPTGFEIGGYTF. The whole variable domain, remainder taken from reference TRBV5-4 and TRBJ1-2, is ETGVTQSPTHLIKTRGQQVTLRCSSQSGHNTVSWYQQALGQGPQFIFQYYREEENGRGNFPPRFSGLQFPNYSSELNVNALELDDSALYLCASSPTGFEIGGYTFGSGTRLTVV.

This chain links TRBV6-6 with TRBJ2-6, with unresolved D. Trimming pared 0 bases from V and 13 bases from J, leaving 7 bases between. The CDR3 runs to 12 residues. Germline CDR1 and CDR2: MNHNY and SVGAGI (reference sequence). CDR3 residues: CASSYSEAVLTF. The CDR3 DNA is TGTGCCAGCAGTTACTCCGAGGCGGTCCTGACTTTC.

The chain is built from TRBV9 and TRBJ2-5; D unclear. CDR1 SGDLS and CDR2 YYNGEE come from the germline V gene. V dropped 0 bases and J dropped 5 bases, with 17 bases sitting between them. The CDR3 runs to 16 residues. The CDR3 loop is CASSVGGTNVAETQYF. CDR3 sequence (DNA): TGTGCCAGCAGCGTAGGAGGCACTAACGTGGCGGAGACCCAGTACTTC.

The J gene is TRBJ2-1, the V gene TRBV7-3; D gene uncertain. Trimming took 4 bases from V and 3 from J, leaving 7 bases between them. Germline CDR1 reads SGHTA; CDR2 reads FQGTGA. The CDR3 is made up of 13 amino acids. CDR3 nucleotides: TGTGCCAGCAGCTCGACCATCTACAATGAGCAGTTCTTC. Translation: CASSSTIYNEQFF. Variable domain in full (rest from reference TRBV7-3 and TRBJ2-1): GAGVSQTPSNKVTEKGKYVELRCDPISGHTALYWYRQSLGQGPEFLIYFQGTGAADDSGLPNDRFFAVRPEGSVSTLKIQRTERGDSAVYLCASSSTIYNEQFFGPGTRLTVL.

As for this clone: Other nucleotide sequences from this sample produce the same CDR3. The V call is TRBV5-1, the J call TRBJ2-3, with 9 bases lining up with TRBD2. CDR3 length: 14 amino acids. V dropped 4 bases and J dropped 4; count of bases not matched to a gene: 4. CDR1 and CDR2 (germline): SGHRS, YFSETQ. CDR3 DNA: TGCGCCAGCAGCCCGGGACTAGCTTCAGATACGCAGTATTTT. Protein: CASSPGLASDTQYF. The whole variable domain, filled in from reference TRBV5-1 and TRBJ2-3, reads KAGVTQTPRYLIKTRGQQVTLSCSPISGHRSVSWYQQTPGQGLQFLFEYFSETQRNKGNFPGRFSGRQFSNSRSEMNVSTLELGDSALYLCASSPGLASDTQYFGPGTRLTVL.

The V and J genes are TRBV6-5 and TRBJ2-2; D ambiguous. V was pared by 7 bases and J by 1 base, with 13 bases between. The CDR3 spans 15 residues. The germline V gene encodes CDR1 MNHEY and CDR2 SVGAGI. In nucleotides, the CDR3 is TGTGCCAGCAAACAGAGCCCGGTGAACACCGGGGAGCTGTTTTTT. This translates into CASKQSPVNTGELFF.

The J gene is TRBJ1-5, the V gene TRBV7-2; tentatively, D is TRBD1 (6 bases). V was clipped by 0 bases and J by 7 bases, with 13 bases between them. Germline CDR1 and CDR2: SGHTA and FQGNSA. There are 15 residues in the CDR3. The CDR3 bases are TGTGCCAGCAGCTTAGCGGGGGCAGGTAGGCAGCCCCAGCATTTT. Its translation: CASSLAGAGRQPQHF. Variable domain in full (rest from reference TRBV7-2 and TRBJ1-5): GAGVSQSPSNKVTEKGKDVELRCDPISGHTALYWYRQSLGQGLEFLIYFQGNSAPDKSGLPSDRFSAERTGGSVSTLTIQRTQQEDSAVYLCASSLAGAGRQPQHFGDGTRLSIL.

This clone was seen just once. V gene TRBV7-2 combines with J gene TRBJ2-2; 8 bases fit TRBD1. In germline, CDR1 is SGHTA, CDR2 FQGNSA. CDR3 length: 16 residues. J gave up 6 bases and V 0 bases, and 6 bases lay outside the gene matches. The CDR3 is CASSLAAAGGAGELFF. Here the CDR3 DNA reads TGTGCCAGCAGCTTAGCCGCTGCAGGGGGCGCCGGGGAGCTGTTTTTT.